Listed here are 3 T cell receptor beta chains from one sample, sequenced in a study of cytomegalovirus exposure and HLA in healthy donors. 60 Vbeta and 13 Jbeta primers were used in PCR. TCRdb keeps only in-frame clones here, not all; method: immunoSEQ multiplex PCR. Of roughly 90,000 clones in the sample, 80% to 90% were seen once. Sequencing was performed on PBMCs. Receptor source: a man aged 18 to 29 in good health and CMV-seronegative.

The chain combines TRBV29-1 with TRBJ2-5, with 7 bases matching TRBD1. The V and J ends lost 5 bases and 4 bases, in that order; junction bases with no gene match: 7. CDR3 length: 13 amino acids. Germline lookup yields CDR1 SQVTM and CDR2 ANQGSEA. CDR3 DNA: TGCAGCGTTCGACAGGGAATGAGAGAGACCCAGTACTTC. Translated: CSVRQGMRETQYF.

The gene calls are TRBV15 and TRBJ1-2; tentative D call: TRBD1 (6 bases). CDR1 is LNHNV, CDR2 YYDKDF, per germline (reference sequence). This CDR3 has 15 amino acids. V lost 3 bases, J lost 4 bases, and 15 bases lay in between. The CDR3: CATSRGTDSPYGYTF. The CDR3 DNA follows: TGTGCCACCAGCAGGGGGACGGACAGCCCCTATGGCTACACCTTC.

The V and J genes are TRBV28 and TRBJ2-5, with D perhaps TRBD1 (6 bases). The germline V gene has CDR1 MDHEN and CDR2 SYDVKM. The CDR3 consists of 12 residues. Trimming removed 6 bases from V and 3 bases from J, with 8 bases in between. The CDR3 reads CASSRQEETQYF. DNA of the CDR3: TGTGCCAGCAGCCGACAGGAAGAGACCCAGTACTTC.